Given below is one T cell receptor beta chain in context. As yet, its antigen is unknown. This record belongs to a study of OX40 agonist ivuxolimab in advanced cancers. Study overall: Ivuxolimab doses were 0.01, 0.1, 0.3, 1.5, 3 or 10 mg/kg every 2 weeks.

Overall study findings and caveats: There was clonal expansion of CD4+ and CD8+ blood T cells by week 6 at 0.1 to 3.0 mg/kg.

The assay was immunoSEQ multiplex PCR, and TCRdb's table has in-frame clones only and misses some. The sample holds almost 70,000 clones; more than 70% are singletons and the top ten take over 2%. Source: CD4+ or CD8+ T cells sorted from blood, taken in a trial of the OX40 agonist ivuxolimab. This receptor was identified in an adult with an advanced solid tumor such as melanoma, head and neck, liver or kidney cancer.

CDR3 DNA: TGTGCCAGCAGCGTGGAGACAGGGAGGGGCACTGAAGCTTTCTTT. Residues: CASSVETGRGTEAFF. The chain joins TRBV9 to TRBJ1-1; TRBD1 matches 7 bases. The germline V gene encodes CDR1 SGDLS and CDR2 YYNGEE. This CDR3 has 15 amino acids. V dropped 2 bases and J dropped 4; count of bases not matched to a gene: 8. Full variable domain (rest looked up from reference TRBV9 and TRBJ1-1): DSGVTQTPKHLITATGQRVTLRCSPRSGDLSVYWYQQSLDQGLQFLIQYYNGEERAKGNILERFSAQQFPDLHSELNLSSLELGDSALYFCASSVETGRGTEAFFGQGTRLTVV.